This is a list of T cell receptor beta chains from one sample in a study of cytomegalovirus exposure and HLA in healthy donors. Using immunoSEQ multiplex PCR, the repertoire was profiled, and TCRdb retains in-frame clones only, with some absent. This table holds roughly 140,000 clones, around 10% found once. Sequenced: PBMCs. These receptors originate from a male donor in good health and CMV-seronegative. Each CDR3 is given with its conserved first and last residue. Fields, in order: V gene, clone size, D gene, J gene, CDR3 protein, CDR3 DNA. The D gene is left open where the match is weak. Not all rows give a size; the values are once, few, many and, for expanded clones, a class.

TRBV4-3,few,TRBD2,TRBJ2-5,CASSQDASGGPGRKETQYF,TGCGCCAGCAGCCAAGATGCTAGCGGGGGGCCCGGGAGGAAAGAGACCCAGTACTTC
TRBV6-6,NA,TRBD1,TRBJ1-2,CASNRRTGIFGYTF,TGTGCCAGCAACCGACGGACAGGGATTTTTGGCTACACCTTC
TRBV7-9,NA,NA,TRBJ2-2,CASSPRQANTGELFF,TGTGCCAGCAGCCCCCGACAGGCTAACACCGGGGAGCTGTTTTTT
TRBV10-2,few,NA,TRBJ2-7,CATERQTYEQYF,TGCGCCACCGAGCGACAGACTTACGAGCAGTACTTC
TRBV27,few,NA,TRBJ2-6,CASSFYSGATGANVLTF,TGTGCCAGCAGTTTCTACAGTGGGGCAACTGGGGCCAACGTCCTGACTTTC
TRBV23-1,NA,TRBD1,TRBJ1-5,CASHGVGGQGGNQPQHF,TGCGCCAGCCACGGGGTGGGCGGACAGGGCGGCAATCAGCCCCAGCATTTT
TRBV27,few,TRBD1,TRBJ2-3,CASSASGTGADTQYF,TGTGCCAGCAGTGCCTCCGGGACAGGGGCAGATACGCAGTATTTT
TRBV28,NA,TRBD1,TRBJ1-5,CASSARTGSNQPQHF,TGTGCCAGCAGCGCCCGGACAGGTAGCAATCAGCCCCAGCATTTT
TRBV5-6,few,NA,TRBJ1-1,CASSFRRSGVVPEAFF,TGTGCCAGCAGCTTTAGGAGGTCGGGGGTGGTTCCTGAAGCTTTCTTT
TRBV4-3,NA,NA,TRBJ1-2,CASSQDTGNYGYTF,TGCGCCAGCAGCCAAGATACAGGGAACTATGGCTACACCTTC
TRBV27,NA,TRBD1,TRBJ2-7,CASSSRQGISYEQYF,TGTGCCAGCAGTTCCAGACAGGGCATCTCCTACGAGCAGTACTTC
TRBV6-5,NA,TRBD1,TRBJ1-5,CASSLRGQIRPPQHF,TGTGCCAGCAGTCTCAGGGGGCAAATTAGACCGCCCCAGCATTTT
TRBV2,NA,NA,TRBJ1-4,CASSALSGTNEKLFF,TGTGCCAGCAGTGCCTTGTCTGGCACTAATGAAAAACTGTTTTTT
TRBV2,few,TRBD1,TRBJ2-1,CASRGTGGYNEQFF,TGTGCCAGCAGAGGGACAGGGGGCTACAATGAGCAGTTCTTC
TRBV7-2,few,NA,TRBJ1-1,CASAMGALSEAFF,TGTGCCAGCGCTATGGGGGCGCTCAGTGAAGCTTTCTTT
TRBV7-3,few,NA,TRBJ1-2,CASSLTGGESGGYTF,TGTGCCAGCAGCTTAACCGGCGGGGAATCTGGTGGCTACACCTTC
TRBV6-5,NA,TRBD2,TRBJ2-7,CASGSTSGYEQYF,TGTGCCAGCGGGTCGACTAGCGGTTACGAGCAGTACTTC
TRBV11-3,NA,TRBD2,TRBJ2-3,CASSSPLAGEGSDTQYF,TGTGCCAGCAGCTCACCTCTAGCGGGAGAGGGGTCAGATACGCAGTATTTT
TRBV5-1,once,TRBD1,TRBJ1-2,CASSLVGQGIANYGYTF,TGCGCCAGCAGCTTGGTCGGACAGGGGATAGCTAACTATGGCTACACCTTC
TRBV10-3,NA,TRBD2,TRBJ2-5,CATAGDFQETQYF,TGTGCCACCGCGGGGGACTTCCAAGAGACCCAGTACTTC